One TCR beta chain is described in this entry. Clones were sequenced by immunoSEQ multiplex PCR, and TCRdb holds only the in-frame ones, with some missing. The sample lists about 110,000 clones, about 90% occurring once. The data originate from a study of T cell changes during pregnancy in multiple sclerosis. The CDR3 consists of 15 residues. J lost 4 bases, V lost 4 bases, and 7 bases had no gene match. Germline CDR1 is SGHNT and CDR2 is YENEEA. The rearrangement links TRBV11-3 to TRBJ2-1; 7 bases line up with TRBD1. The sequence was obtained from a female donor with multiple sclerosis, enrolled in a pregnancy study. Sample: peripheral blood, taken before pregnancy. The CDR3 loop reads CASSSRQGRYNEQFF. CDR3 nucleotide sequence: TGTGCCAGCAGCTCAAGACAGGGCCGGTACAATGAGCAGTTCTTC.